This TCR beta chain was recorded in a study of T cell responses to AZD1222 COVID-19 vaccine. Points from the study as a whole: The number of AZD1222 recipients seropositive at baseline was only five or six. Spike-specific TCR breadth and depth were elevated following two AZD1222 doses. Donors, mostly white British, included more females; clonal diversity was possibly underestimated.

Sequencing was performed with immunoSEQ multiplex PCR; in TCRdb, only in-frame clones are kept and a portion is missing. This sample carries approximately 150,000 clones, around 91% of them seen once, and the ten largest clones take about a tenth. This CDR3 is built from 12 residues. V was trimmed by 4 bases and J by 5 bases, leaving 8 bases between them. Germline values: CDR1 MNHEY, CDR2 SVGAGI. For this clone: What it binds is unknown.

Researchers grouped second doses given at about 4 or about 12 weeks into one pool. The sequence was collected from an adult who received the AZD1222 COVID-19 vaccine. The chain recombines TRBV6-5 with TRBJ1-2, with D unresolved. This sample comprised peripheral blood, obtained 28 days after the second AZD1222 dose. The CDR3 sequence is CASSFRSYGYTF. In DNA form, the CDR3 reads TGTGCCAGCAGTTTCCGGTCTTATGGCTACACCTTC.